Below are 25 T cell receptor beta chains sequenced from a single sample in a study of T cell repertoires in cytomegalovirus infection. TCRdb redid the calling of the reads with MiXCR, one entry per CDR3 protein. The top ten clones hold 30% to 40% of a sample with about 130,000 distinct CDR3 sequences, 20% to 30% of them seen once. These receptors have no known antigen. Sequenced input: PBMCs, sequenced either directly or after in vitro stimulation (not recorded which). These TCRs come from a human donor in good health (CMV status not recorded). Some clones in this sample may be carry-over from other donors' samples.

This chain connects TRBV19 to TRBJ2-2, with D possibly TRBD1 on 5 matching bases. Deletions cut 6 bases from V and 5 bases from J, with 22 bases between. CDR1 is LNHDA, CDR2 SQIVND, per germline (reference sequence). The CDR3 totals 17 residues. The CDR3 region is CASSPIGRRDPTGELFF. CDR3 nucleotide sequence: TGTGCCAGTAGCCCAATAGGGCGCAGGGATCCGACCGGGGAGCTGTTTTTT.

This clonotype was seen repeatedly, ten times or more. CDR3 residues: CASSPSGRREQYF. CDR3 nucleotides: TGTGCCAGCAGCCCCTCCGGTCGCAGGGAGCAGTATTTT. The rearrangement links TRBV7-2 to TRBJ2-3, with D perhaps TRBD1 (5 bases). Deletions cut 5 bases from V and 11 bases from J, with 17 bases between. Germline CDR1 and CDR2: SGHTA and FQGNSA. This CDR3 region has 13 residues.

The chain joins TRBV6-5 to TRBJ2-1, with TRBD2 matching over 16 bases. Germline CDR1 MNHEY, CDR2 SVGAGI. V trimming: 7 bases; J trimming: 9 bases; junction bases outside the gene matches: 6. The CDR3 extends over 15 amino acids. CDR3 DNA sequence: TGTGCCAGCACTCCGGGGACTAGCGGGAGGGCTGAGCAGTTCTTC. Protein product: CASTPGTSGRAEQFF.

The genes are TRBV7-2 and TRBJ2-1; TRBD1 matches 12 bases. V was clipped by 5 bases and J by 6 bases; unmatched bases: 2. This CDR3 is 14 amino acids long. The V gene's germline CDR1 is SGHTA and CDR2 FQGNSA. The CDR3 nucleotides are TGTGCCAGCAGCCGGGGACAGGGGGCCAATGAGCAGTTCTTC. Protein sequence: CASSRGQGANEQFF.

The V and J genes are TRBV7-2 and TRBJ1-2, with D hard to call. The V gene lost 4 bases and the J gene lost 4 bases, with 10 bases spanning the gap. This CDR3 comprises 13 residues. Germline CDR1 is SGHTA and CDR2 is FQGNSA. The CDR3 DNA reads TGTGCCAGCAGCTCCTCAAACGGCTATGGCTACACCTTC. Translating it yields CASSSSNGYGYTF.

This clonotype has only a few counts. CDR3 bases: TGCGCCAGCAGCCAGTGGGGACTAGCAGGGAATGAGCAGTTCTTC. It translates to CASSQWGLAGNEQFF. The J gene is TRBJ2-1, the V gene TRBV4-1, with 9 bases aligning to TRBD2. The germline V gene encodes CDR1 MGHRA and CDR2 YSYEKL. V was pared by 3 bases and J by 7 bases, with 7 bases of the junction left unmatched. The CDR3 has 15 amino acids.

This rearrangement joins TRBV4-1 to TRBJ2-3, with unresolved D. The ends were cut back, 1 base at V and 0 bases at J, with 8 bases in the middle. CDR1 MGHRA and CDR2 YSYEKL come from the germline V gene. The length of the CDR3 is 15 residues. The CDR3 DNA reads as TGCGCCAGCAGCCAAGGGGCCAGTAGCACAGATACGCAGTATTTT. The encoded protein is CASSQGASSTDTQYF.

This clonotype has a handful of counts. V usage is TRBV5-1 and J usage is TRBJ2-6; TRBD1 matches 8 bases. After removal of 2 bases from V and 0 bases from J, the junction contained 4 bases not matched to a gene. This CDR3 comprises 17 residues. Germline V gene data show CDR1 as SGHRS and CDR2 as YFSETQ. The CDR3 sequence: CASSFRQGISGANVLTF. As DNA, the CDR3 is TGCGCCAGCAGCTTCCGACAGGGGATCTCTGGGGCCAACGTCCTGACTTTC.

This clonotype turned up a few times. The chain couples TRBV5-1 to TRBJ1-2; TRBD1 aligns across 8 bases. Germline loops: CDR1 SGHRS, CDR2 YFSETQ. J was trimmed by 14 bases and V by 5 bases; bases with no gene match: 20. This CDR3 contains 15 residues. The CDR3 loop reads CASRPKLTAGQADTF. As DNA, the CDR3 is TGCGCCAGCAGGCCGAAACTAACCGCGGGACAGGCGGATACCTTC.

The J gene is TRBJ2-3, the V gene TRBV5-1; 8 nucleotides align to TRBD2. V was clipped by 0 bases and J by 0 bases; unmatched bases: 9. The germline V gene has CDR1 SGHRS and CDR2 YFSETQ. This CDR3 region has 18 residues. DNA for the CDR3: TGCGCCAGCAGCTTGGCCCGCCTAGCGGGCTCTAGCACAGATACGCAGTATTTT. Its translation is CASSLARLAGSSTDTQYF.

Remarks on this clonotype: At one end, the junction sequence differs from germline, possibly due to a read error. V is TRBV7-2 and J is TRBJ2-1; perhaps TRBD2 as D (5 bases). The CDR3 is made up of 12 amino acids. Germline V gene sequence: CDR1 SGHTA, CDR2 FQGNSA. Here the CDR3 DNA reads TGTGCCAGCAGCTTAGGGGTTAAGGCGGGCCGCTTC. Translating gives CASSLGVKAGRF. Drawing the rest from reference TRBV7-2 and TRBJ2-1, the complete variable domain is GAGVSQSPSNKVTEKGKDVELRCDPISGHTALYWYRQSLGQGLEFLIYFQGNSAPDKSGLPSDRFSAERTGGSVSTLTIQRTQQEDSAVYLCASSLGVKAGRFGPGTRLTVL.

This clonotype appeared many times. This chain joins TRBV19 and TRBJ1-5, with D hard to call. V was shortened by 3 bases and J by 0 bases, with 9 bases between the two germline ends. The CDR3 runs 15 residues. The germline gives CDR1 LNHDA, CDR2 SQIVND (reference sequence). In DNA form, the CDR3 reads TGTGCCAGTAGTATTAGTCACGCTAGCAATCAGCCCCAGCATTTT. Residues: CASSISHASNQPQHF.

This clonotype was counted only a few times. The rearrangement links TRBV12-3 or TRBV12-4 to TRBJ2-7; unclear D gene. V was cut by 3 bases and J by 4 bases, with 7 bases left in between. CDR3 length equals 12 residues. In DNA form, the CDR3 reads TGTGCCAGCAGTTTTCTGGGGTACGAGCAGTACTTC. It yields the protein CASSFLGYEQYF.

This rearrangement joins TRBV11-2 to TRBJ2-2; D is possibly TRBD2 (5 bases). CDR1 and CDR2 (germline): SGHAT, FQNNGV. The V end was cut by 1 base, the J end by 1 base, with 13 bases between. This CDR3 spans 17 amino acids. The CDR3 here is CASSLVSYSGNTGELFF. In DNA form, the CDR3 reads TGTGCCAGCAGCTTAGTTTCGTACAGCGGGAACACCGGGGAGCTGTTTTTT.

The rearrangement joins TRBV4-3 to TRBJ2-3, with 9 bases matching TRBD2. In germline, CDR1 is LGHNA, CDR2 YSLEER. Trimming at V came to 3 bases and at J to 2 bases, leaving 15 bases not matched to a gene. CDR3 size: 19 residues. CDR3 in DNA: TGCGCCAGCAGCCAGGGCGGTCTAGCGGGGAACAGATACACAGATACGCAGTATTTT. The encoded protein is CASSQGGLAGNRYTDTQYF.

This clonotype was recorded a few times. The CDR3 DNA reads as TGTGCCAGTAGTCCCCTTGATGCCTGGCCGGGGGATGGCTACACCTTC. Protein: CASSPLDAWPGDGYTF. The V gene is TRBV19, the J gene TRBJ1-2, with D perhaps matching TRBD1 (5 bases). V was shortened by 5 bases and J by 6 bases, with 22 bases between the two germline ends. Germline-derived CDR1 and CDR2 are LNHDA and SQIVND (reference sequence). The CDR3 totals 16 residues.

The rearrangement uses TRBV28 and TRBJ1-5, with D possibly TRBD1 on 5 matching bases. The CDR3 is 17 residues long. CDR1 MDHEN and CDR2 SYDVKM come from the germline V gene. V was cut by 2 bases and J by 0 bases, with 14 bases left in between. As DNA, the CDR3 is TGTGCCAGCAGTTTACCTTCAGACAGCTATAGCAATCAGCCCCAGCATTTT. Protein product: CASSLPSDSYSNQPQHF.

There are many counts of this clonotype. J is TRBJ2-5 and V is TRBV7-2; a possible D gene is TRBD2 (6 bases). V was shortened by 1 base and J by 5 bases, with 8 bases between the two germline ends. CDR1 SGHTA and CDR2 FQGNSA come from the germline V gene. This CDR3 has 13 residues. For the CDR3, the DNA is TGTGCCAGCAGCTTAGGGCTAGCGGAGACCCAGTACTTC. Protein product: CASSLGLAETQYF.

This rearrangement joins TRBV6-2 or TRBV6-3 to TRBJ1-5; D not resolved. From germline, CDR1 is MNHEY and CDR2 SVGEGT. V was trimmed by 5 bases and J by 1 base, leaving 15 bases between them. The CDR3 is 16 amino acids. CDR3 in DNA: TGTGCCAGCAGTCGACCCGACACATCCAGCAATCAGCCCCAGCATTTT. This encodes CASSRPDTSSNQPQHF.

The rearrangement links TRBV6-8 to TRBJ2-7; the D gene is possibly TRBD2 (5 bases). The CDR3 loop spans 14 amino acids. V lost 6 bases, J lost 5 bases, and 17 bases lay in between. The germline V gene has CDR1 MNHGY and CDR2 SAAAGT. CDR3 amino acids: CASSPLDSGNEQYF. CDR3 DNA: TGTGCCAGCAGCCCCTTGGACTCCGGGAACGAGCAGTACTTC.

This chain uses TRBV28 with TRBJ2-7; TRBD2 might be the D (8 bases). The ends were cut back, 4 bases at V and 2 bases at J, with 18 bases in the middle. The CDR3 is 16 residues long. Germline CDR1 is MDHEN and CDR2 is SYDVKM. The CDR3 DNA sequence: TGTGCCAGCAGTTCACCACAGGGGACTAGAACCTACGAGCAGTACTTC. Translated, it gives CASSSPQGTRTYEQYF.

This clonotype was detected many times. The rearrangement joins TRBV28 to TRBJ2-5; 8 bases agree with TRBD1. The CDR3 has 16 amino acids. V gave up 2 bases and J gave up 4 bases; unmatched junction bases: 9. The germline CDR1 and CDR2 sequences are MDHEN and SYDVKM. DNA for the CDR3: TGTGCCAGCAGTTTACCTGGGACAGGCCGCCGAGAGACCCAGTACTTC. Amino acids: CASSLPGTGRRETQYF.

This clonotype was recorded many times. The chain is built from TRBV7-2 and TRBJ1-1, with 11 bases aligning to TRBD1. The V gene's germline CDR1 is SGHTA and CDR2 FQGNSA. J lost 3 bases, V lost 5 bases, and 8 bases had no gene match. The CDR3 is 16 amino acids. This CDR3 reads CASSLRTGGSDTEAFF. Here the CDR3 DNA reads TGTGCCAGCAGCCTCCGGACAGGGGGCTCGGACACTGAAGCTTTCTTT.

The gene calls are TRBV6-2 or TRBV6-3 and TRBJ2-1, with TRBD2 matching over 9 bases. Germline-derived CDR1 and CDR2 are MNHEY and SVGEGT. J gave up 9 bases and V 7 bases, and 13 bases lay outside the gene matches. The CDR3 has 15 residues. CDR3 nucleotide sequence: TGTGCCAGCATCCAACCGGGACTAGCTTCTGGTGAGCAGTTCTTC. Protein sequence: CASIQPGLASGEQFF.

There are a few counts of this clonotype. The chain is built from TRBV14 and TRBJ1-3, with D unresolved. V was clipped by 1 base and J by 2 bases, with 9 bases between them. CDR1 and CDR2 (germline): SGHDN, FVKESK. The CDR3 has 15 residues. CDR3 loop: CASSQAGRAGNTIYF. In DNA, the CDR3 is TGTGCCAGCAGCCAAGCGGGAAGGGCTGGAAACACCATATATTTT.